This T cell receptor beta chain emerged from a study of T cells in Graves' hyperthyroidism and ophthalmopathy. Study-level background: The initial diagnosis was the point when peripheral blood was collected, ahead of any treatment. The study, taken as a whole, reports: Most expanded thyroid clonotypes above 0.001 also appeared in blood.

This clonotype has a count of ten or more. The antigen is unknown. If no ophthalmopathy progression occurred within 18 months, Graves' hyperthyroidism was stable. Using more than 8 ml of fresh peripheral blood, PBMCs were prepared. The CDR3 runs to 15 residues. CDR1 is SNHLY and CDR2 is FYNNEI in the germline V gene. V trimming: 6 bases; J trimming: 6 bases; junction bases outside the gene matches: 6. Amplified regions were TCR beta CDR3 sequences from RNA transcripts. HTBI primers were employed in a first-round RT-PCR of the TCR CDR3. TCRdb used MiXCR to reprocess the multiplex PCR reads, holding one entry per CDR3 protein. The sample lists about 690,000 distinct CDR3 sequences, 17% seen once, with 15% to 18% in the top ten.

This clonotype was sampled from a man aged 50 to 59 with Graves' hyperthyroidism. The V gene is TRBV2, the J gene TRBJ2-7; 15 positions match TRBD2. The sample taken for sequencing was blood. The CDR3 DNA sequence: TGTGCCAGCAGACCCGGACTAGCGGGAGGGCGCGAGCAGTACTTC. This gives the protein CASRPGLAGGREQYF.